The following is a TCR beta chain sequence with its context. Its specificity is unknown. The CDR3 has 15 residues. Germline V gene lookup returns CDR1 SGHVS and CDR2 FQNEAQ. V dropped 5 bases and J dropped 5; count of bases not matched to a gene: 6. The data were obtained in a study of T cell responses to AZD1222 COVID-19 vaccine. Study outcomes and limitations: Reports indicate that nearly half of spike-specific TCRs are directed at unmutated variant regions.

This table comes from immunoSEQ multiplex PCR, and its TCRdb copy is limited to in-frame clones, with some not included. The data contain about 110,000 clones, around 90% of them singletons. This chain connects TRBV7-8 to TRBJ1-1, with TRBD1 identical over 12 bases. The sample here was peripheral blood, taken 28 days after the second AZD1222 dose. The TCR was taken from an adult who received the AZD1222 COVID-19 vaccine. CDR3 nucleotides: TGTGCCAGCAGCAGGGACAGGGGGCGCGGTACTGAAGCTTTCTTT. Translating gives CASSRDRGRGTEAFF.